This TCR beta chain was sequenced for a study of control samples from healthy donors and cancer patients. Trimming stripped 6 bases from V and 5 bases from J, with 19 bases between. This CDR3 contains 15 residues. Germline-derived CDR1 and CDR2 are MDHEN and SYDVKM. This table comes from immunoSEQ multiplex PCR, and its TCRdb copy is limited to in-frame clones, with some not included. The sample has about 180,000 clones, roughly 90% seen once. The material sequenced was blood. V and J are TRBV28 and TRBJ1-1; possible D gene TRBD1, 6 bases. The receptor was isolated from a woman between 50 and 59 years old in good health. Written as DNA, the CDR3 is TGTGCCAGCAGCCGCGGTTCACAGGGTGGTACTGAAGCTTTCTTT. This sequence encodes CASSRGSQGGTEAFF.